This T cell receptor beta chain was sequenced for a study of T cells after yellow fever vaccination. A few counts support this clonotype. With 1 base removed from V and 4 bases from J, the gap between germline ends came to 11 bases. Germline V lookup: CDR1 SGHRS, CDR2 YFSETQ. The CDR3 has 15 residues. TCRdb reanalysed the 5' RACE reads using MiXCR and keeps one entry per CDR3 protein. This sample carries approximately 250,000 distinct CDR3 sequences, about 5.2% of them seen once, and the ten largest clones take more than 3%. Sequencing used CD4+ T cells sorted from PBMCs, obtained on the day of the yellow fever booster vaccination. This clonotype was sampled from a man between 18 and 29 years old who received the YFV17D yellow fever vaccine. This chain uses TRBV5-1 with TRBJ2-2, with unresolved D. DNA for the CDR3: TGCGCCAGCAGCTTGTACGAGAGAACCACCGGGGAGCTGTTTTTT. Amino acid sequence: CASSLYERTTGELFF.